Each of the 32 T cell receptor beta chains below was sequenced from the same sample in a study of technical replicates of blood from a handful of donors (dated by TCRdb to about 2017). The library was prepared using the immunoSEQ multiplex PCR assay. TCRdb limited this immuneACCESS table to in-frame rearrangements with V and J called. A share of clones is missing; checked studies link under half to unresolved V genes, and the rest is unexplained. The sample includes just over 55,000 clones, with around 93% observed a single time. About 3.9% of the sample goes to the ten largest clones. Sequencing used PBMCs. The receptors originated from a human donor in good health. Some clones in this sample may be carry-over from other donors' samples.

The rearrangement uses TRBV27 and TRBJ2-7; 9 bases agree with TRBD2. The CDR3 consists of 15 residues. The germline V gene has CDR1 MNHEY and CDR2 SMNVEV (reference sequence). V lost 2 bases, J lost 2 bases, and 4 bases stayed unmatched. In DNA form, the CDR3 reads TGTGCCAGCAGTTTAGTGGCGGGAGGGACCTACGAGCAGTACTTC. Encoded protein: CASSLVAGGTYEQYF.

J is TRBJ1-1 and V is TRBV29-1, with D maybe TRBD1 (5 bases). V lost 0 bases, J lost 3 bases, and 14 bases lay in between. This CDR3 is 15 amino acids long. The germline CDR1 and CDR2 sequences are SQVTM and ANQGSEA. CDR3 coding DNA: TGCAGCGTTGAAGATCCGGGGAGGGGCGACACTGAAGCTTTCTTT. Amino acids: CSVEDPGRGDTEAFF.

DNA for the CDR3: TGCGCCAGCAGCCAAGGCTCTAGCGGGTCCGCCTACGAGCAGTACTTC. Its translation: CASSQGSSGSAYEQYF. This chain connects TRBV4-3 to TRBJ2-7; 8 bases line up with TRBD2. This CDR3 comprises 16 residues. CDR1 is LGHNA and CDR2 is YSLEER in the germline V gene. With 1 base clipped from V and 2 bases from J, the junction kept 7 bases outside the gene matches.

The chain carries TRBV4-2 and TRBJ1-4, with D possibly being TRBD1 (5 bases). V was trimmed by 0 bases and J by 8 bases, leaving 22 bases between them. This CDR3 has 18 amino acids. Germline V gene data show CDR1 as LGHNA and CDR2 as YNFKEQ. CDR3 nucleotide sequence: TGTGCCAGCAGCCAAGACCAGCCAGGGCAGGTATTTGGGGAAAAACTGTTTTTT. It codes for CASSQDQPGQVFGEKLFF.

In DNA, the CDR3 is TGTGCCAGCAGTTCCACTAGCGGATTCGGCTACGAGCAGTACTTC. Encoded protein: CASSSTSGFGYEQYF. The chain recombines TRBV27 with TRBJ2-7; 8 nucleotides agree with TRBD2. The germline gives CDR1 MNHEY, CDR2 SMNVEV (reference sequence). The CDR3 loop spans 15 amino acids. The V and J ends lost 4 bases and 3 bases, in that order; junction bases with no gene match: 8.

This clone was recorded once. The chain has TRBV10-2 and TRBJ2-3; 9 bases align to TRBD2. Trimming removed 9 bases from V and 6 bases from J; junction bases left unmatched: 10. CDR3 size: 14 residues. The germline gives CDR1 WSHSY, CDR2 SAAADI. CDR3 DNA: TGCGCCAGGAGCCGGACTAGCGAGTCCGATACGCAGTATTTT. The encoded protein is CARSRTSESDTQYF.

V is TRBV23-1 and J is TRBJ1-5; D call uncertain. TRBV23-1 is an open reading frame, and its role is uncertain. The CDR3 sequence is 17 residues long. Trimming left V 3 bases short and J 0 bases short, with 15 bases between. The CDR3 nucleotides are TGCGCCAGCAGTCAGACCAATGGGCCTTATAGCAATCAGCCCCAGCATTTT. This translates into CASSQTNGPYSNQPQHF.

The chain carries TRBV2 and TRBJ1-6; D is ambiguous. Trimming cost V 2 bases and J 0 bases, with 14 bases left between them. The CDR3 length is 18 residues. The germline CDR1 and CDR2 sequences are SNHLY and FYNNEI. In DNA, the CDR3 is TGTGCCAGCAGTGAAATACCAGCGGGCAGCTCCTATAATTCACCCCTCCACTTT. Translation: CASSEIPAGSSYNSPLHF.

The chain employs TRBV27 and TRBJ2-1; the match to TRBD2 covers 9 bases. Germline V CDR1 and CDR2: MNHEY, SMNVEV (reference sequence). Trimming cost V 6 bases and J 5 bases; bases outside gene matches: 8. This CDR3 contains 15 residues. This CDR3 is CASSSAGGSHNEQFF. The DNA for the CDR3 is TGTGCCAGCAGCTCAGCGGGAGGAAGCCACAATGAGCAGTTCTTC.

The chain recombines TRBV18 with TRBJ1-1, with 10 bases identical to TRBD1. V trimming: 5 bases; J trimming: 3 bases; junction bases outside the gene matches: 9. The CDR3 is 16 residues long. Germline V gene sequence: CDR1 KGHSH, CDR2 LQKENI. The CDR3 DNA reads as TGTGCCAGCTCATCCGGGCCGGACAGGGGGGACACTGAAGCTTTCTTT. Translation: CASSSGPDRGDTEAFF.

The chain links TRBV6-5 to TRBJ2-7; weak D call: TRBD1 (5 bases). The V gene's germline CDR1 is MNHEY and CDR2 SVGAGI. The CDR3 has 13 amino acids. Trimming cost V 2 bases and J 5 bases, with 10 bases left between them. Here the CDR3 reads CASSYVRADEQYF. The CDR3 nucleotides read TGTGCCAGCAGTTACGTCAGGGCTGACGAGCAGTACTTC.

The V gene is TRBV21-1, the J gene TRBJ1-3. TRBV21-1 constitutes a pseudogene. The CDR3 totals 20 residues. Written as DNA, the CDR3 is TGTGCCAGCAGCAATAGGTCGGGACTGACCTATCCACTGGAAGGAAACACCATATATTTT. Translated: CASSNRSGLTYPLEGNTIYF.

J is TRBJ2-4 and V is TRBV23-1, with TRBD2 matching over 7 bases. TRBV23-1 is an ORF; its function is uncertain. Unmatched junction bases numbered 6, after V lost 6 bases and J lost 1 base. The CDR3 loop spans 15 amino acids. The CDR3 reads CASSHREAAKNIQYF. For the CDR3, the DNA is TGCGCCAGCAGCCACCGGGAGGCGGCCAAAAACATTCAGTACTTC.

The rearrangement uses TRBV30 and TRBJ2-2; D might be TRBD1 (5 bases). Trimming cost V 2 bases and J 6 bases, with 7 bases left between them. There are 12 residues in the CDR3. The germline V gene has CDR1 GTSNPN and CDR2 SVGIG (reference sequence). The CDR3 region has the DNA TGTGCCTGGAGTCCAGGGCCCGGGGAGCTGTTTTTT. Protein product: CAWSPGPGELFF.

The rearrangement uses TRBV13 and TRBJ2-5; D is perhaps TRBD1 (6 bases). Trimming took 5 bases from V and 4 from J, leaving 17 bases between them. CDR3 length: 15 amino acids. Germline lookup yields CDR1 PRHDT and CDR2 FYEKMQ (reference sequence). The chain's CDR3 is CASSVQGEWRETQYF. CDR3 coding DNA: TGTGCCAGCAGCGTACAGGGTGAGTGGCGAGAGACCCAGTACTTC.

The rearrangement joins TRBV7-3 to TRBJ2-2, with no clear D. The CDR3 totals 13 residues. Germline V gene data show CDR1 as SGHTA and CDR2 as FQGTGA. The V end lost 3 bases, the J end lost 7 bases, and 9 bases lay between the germline ends. CDR3 sequence reads: CASSFLRGGELFF. CDR3 DNA: TGTGCCAGCAGCTTCCTACGAGGCGGGGAGCTGTTTTTT.

This chain uses TRBV6-5 with TRBJ2-5; perhaps TRBD2 as D (5 bases). Germline V lookup: CDR1 MNHEY, CDR2 SVGAGI. The CDR3 is 13 amino acids. V was clipped by 2 bases and J by 2 bases, with 6 bases between them. Here the CDR3 DNA reads TGTGCCAGCAGTTACCGGGGACAAGAGACCCAGTACTTC. Encoded protein: CASSYRGQETQYF.

This chain uses TRBV2 with TRBJ2-5, with 10 positions matching TRBD2. The germline V gene has CDR1 SNHLY and CDR2 FYNNEI. The CDR3 is 13 amino acids. Losses at the gene ends were 4 bases for V and 4 bases for J; bases not matched to a gene: 0. The DNA for the CDR3 is TGTGCCAGCAGTGGACTAGCGGGAGAGACCCAGTACTTC. Translation: CASSGLAGETQYF.

In nucleotides, the CDR3 is TGTGCCAGCAGCTTACTTGGGACAGGGAACAATGAGCAGTTCTTC. Protein product: CASSLLGTGNNEQFF. This chain uses TRBV7-9 with TRBJ2-1, with 9 bases lining up with TRBD1. With 2 bases clipped from V and 5 bases from J, the junction kept 4 bases outside the gene matches. The CDR3 loop spans 15 amino acids. Germline loops: CDR1 SEHNR, CDR2 FQNEAQ (reference sequence).

In the case of this clone: A junction end diverges from the germline sequence, so it may reflect a read error. CDR3 loop: CASSQQGRNSPLYF. DNA of the CDR3: TGTGCCAGCAGCCAACAGGGCCGTAATTCACCCCTCTACTTT. This chain connects TRBV14 to TRBJ1-6; D may be TRBD1 (5 bases). Germline CDR1 reads SGHDN; CDR2 reads FVKESK. The CDR3 consists of 14 residues.

The chain recombines TRBV30 with TRBJ2-5; 7 bases fit TRBD2. The V segment lost 3 bases and the J segment 5 bases; nucleotides outside the gene matches: 12. This CDR3 spans 15 amino acids. Per germline, CDR1 GTSNPN and CDR2 SVGIG (reference sequence). CDR3 sequence reads: CAWRRWTRLMETQYF. CDR3 nucleotide sequence: TGTGCCTGGAGGAGGTGGACTAGGTTGATGGAGACCCAGTACTTC.

The V call is TRBV4-2, the J call TRBJ2-1, with 13 bases lining up with TRBD2. With V trimmed by 1 base and J by 8 bases, 5 bases remained unmatched. CDR1 is LGHNA and CDR2 is YNFKEQ in the germline V gene. CDR3 length: 16 residues. This CDR3 reads CASSQGTSGSPDEQFF. CDR3 DNA sequence: TGTGCCAGCAGCCAAGGGACTAGCGGGAGTCCGGATGAGCAGTTCTTC.

CDR3 sequence reads: CASSTSSTDTQYF. CDR3 coding DNA: TGTGCCAGCAGCACATCTAGCACAGATACGCAGTATTTT. This chain uses TRBV9 with TRBJ2-3, with D hard to call. CDR1 and CDR2 from the germline V gene are SGDLS and YYNGEE. CDR3 length equals 13 residues. The germline V and J ends were trimmed by 4 bases and 0 bases, with 6 bases remaining between them.

The chain employs TRBV4-3 and TRBJ2-5; D gene ambiguous. In germline, CDR1 is LGHNA, CDR2 YSLEER. Trimming removed 0 bases at V and 2 bases at J, with 10 bases between. The CDR3 consists of 15 residues. CDR3 nucleotides: TGCGCCAGCAGCCAAGACGGTCTAGAACAAGAGACCCAGTACTTC. This sequence encodes CASSQDGLEQETQYF.

The chain employs TRBV11-3 and TRBJ2-1; D uncertain. The CDR3 runs to 13 residues. Per the germline V gene, CDR1 is SGHNT and CDR2 is YENEEA. Trimming pared 3 bases from V and 5 bases from J, leaving 8 bases between. CDR3 nucleotide sequence: TGTGCCAGCAGCTTGAGGCGGAACAATGAGCAGTTCTTC. Encoded protein: CASSLRRNNEQFF.

V is TRBV11-2 and J is TRBJ1-2; TRBD1 is a possible D gene (6 bases). The CDR3 contains 15 residues. The ends were cut back, 5 bases at V and 2 bases at J, with 15 bases in the middle. CDR1 and CDR2 from the germline V gene are SGHAT and FQNNGV. This CDR3 reads CASSGTGHLNYGYTF. CDR3 in DNA: TGTGCCAGCAGCGGCACGGGACACCTGAACTATGGCTACACCTTC. The full variable domain, with the rest looked up from reference TRBV11-2 and TRBJ1-2, is EAGVAQSPRYKIIEKRQSVAFWCNPISGHATLYWYQQILGQGPKLLIQFQNNGVVDDSQLPKDRFSAERLKGVDSTLKIQPAKLEDSAVYLCASSGTGHLNYGYTFGSGTRLTVV.

The chain links TRBV11-2 to TRBJ1-1; D gene ambiguous. CDR1 SGHAT and CDR2 FQNNGV come from the germline V gene. The V gene lost 5 bases and the J gene lost 1 base, with 11 bases spanning the gap. The length of the CDR3 is 14 residues. In DNA, the CDR3 is TGTGCCAGCAGCGGGAGAGACTCGAACACTGAAGCTTTCTTT. Encoded protein: CASSGRDSNTEAFF.

This chain connects TRBV11-2 to TRBJ2-3; 10 bases are a match to TRBD2. Per the germline V gene, CDR1 is SGHAT and CDR2 is FQNNGV. The CDR3 length is 15 residues. V was pared by 6 bases and J by 5 bases, with 8 bases of the junction left unmatched. CDR3 loop: CASSFPGLARDTQYF. The DNA for the CDR3 is TGTGCCAGCAGTTTCCCGGGACTAGCGAGAGATACGCAGTATTTT.

This chain uses TRBV7-9 with TRBJ1-2; D not resolved. This CDR3 is built from 13 residues. The V end lost 6 bases, the J end lost 1 base, and 9 bases lay between the germline ends. Germline CDR1 reads SEHNR; CDR2 reads FQNEAQ (reference sequence). This CDR3 reads CASSPLFNYGYTF. DNA of the CDR3: TGTGCCAGCAGTCCACTTTTTAACTATGGCTACACCTTC.

CDR3 bases: TGTGCCAGCAGCATGGACTACTCGCGAAATACGCAGTATTTT. It specifies CASSMDYSRNTQYF. The chain has TRBV7-2 and TRBJ2-3, with D maybe TRBD2 (6 bases). The CDR3 runs 14 residues. In germline, CDR1 is SGHTA, CDR2 FQGNSA. The V gene lost 5 bases and the J gene lost 7 bases, with 16 bases spanning the gap.

V usage is TRBV4-1 and J usage is TRBJ1-5; 9 bases align to TRBD1. CDR1 and CDR2 from the germline V gene are MGHRA and YSYEKL. Trimming took 5 bases from V and 5 from J; bases not matched to a gene: 10. The CDR3 is 16 residues long. This chain's CDR3 is CASSYGQGIRHQPQHF. The CDR3 DNA sequence: TGCGCCAGCAGCTACGGACAGGGGATTCGCCATCAGCCCCAGCATTTT.

The chain has TRBV18 and TRBJ2-7; D gene ambiguous. Trimming took 6 bases from V and 3 from J, leaving 12 bases between them. This CDR3 has 13 amino acids. CDR1 KGHSH and CDR2 LQKENI come from the germline V gene. The CDR3 is CASSEALNYEQYF. Here the CDR3 DNA reads TGTGCCAGCTCTGAGGCACTGAACTACGAGCAGTACTTC.